This T cell receptor beta chain was profiled in a study of blood T cell repertoires in COVID-19. V was clipped by 1 base and J by 11 bases; unmatched bases: 7. The CDR3 runs 16 residues. Germline V lookup: CDR1 LGHDT, CDR2 YNNKEL (reference sequence). Sequenced by immunoSEQ multiplex PCR; TCRdb stores in-frame clones only, minus some. The repertoire consists of under 300,000 clones, with 83% occurring once and the leading ten covering around 5.5%. Sequenced sample: peripheral blood. The receptor was isolated from a human donor in a cohort sampled during active COVID-19. This chain connects TRBV3-1 (or the pseudogene TRBV3-2) to TRBJ1-6, with 11 bases identical to TRBD1. DNA of the CDR3: TGTGCCAGCAGCCAAGGGGTTCAGGACAGGGGGCCACCCCTCCACTTT. It translates to CASSQGVQDRGPPLHF.